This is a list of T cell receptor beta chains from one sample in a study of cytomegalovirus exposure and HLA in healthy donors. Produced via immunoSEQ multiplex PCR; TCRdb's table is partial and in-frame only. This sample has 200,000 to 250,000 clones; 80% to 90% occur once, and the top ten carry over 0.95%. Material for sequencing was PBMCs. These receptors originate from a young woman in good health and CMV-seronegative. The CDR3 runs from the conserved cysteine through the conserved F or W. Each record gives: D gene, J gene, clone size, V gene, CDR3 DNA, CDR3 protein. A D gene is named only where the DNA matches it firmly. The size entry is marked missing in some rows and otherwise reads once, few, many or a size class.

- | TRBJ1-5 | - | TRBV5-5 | TGTGCCAGCAGCCAGGGATCTTCTAGCAATCAGCCCCAGCATTTT | CASSQGSSSNQPQHF
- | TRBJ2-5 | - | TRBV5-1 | TGCGCCAGCAGCTTTACAGGAATCCAAGAGACCCAGTACTTC | CASSFTGIQETQYF
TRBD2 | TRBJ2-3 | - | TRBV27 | TGTGCCAGCAGTTTCTTCGGCGGGAGAAGCACAGATACGCAGTATTTT | CASSFFGGRSTDTQYF
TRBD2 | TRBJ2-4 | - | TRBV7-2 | TGTGCCAGCAGCTTAACGGGACTAGCGGGAGGCTTAGCCAAAAACATTCAGTACTTC | CASSLTGLAGGLAKNIQYF
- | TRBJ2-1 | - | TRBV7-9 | TGTGCCAGCAGACCAATTCCGGGACTGTCCTACAATGAGCAGTTCTTC | CASRPIPGLSYNEQFF
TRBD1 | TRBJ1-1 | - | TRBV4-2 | TGTGCCAGCAGCCAACCCGGACAGGAGGACACTGAAGCTTTCTTT | CASSQPGQEDTEAFF
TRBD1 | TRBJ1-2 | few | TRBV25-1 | TGTGCCAGCAGTGGAGGGACAGGGGTCTATGGCTACACCTTC | CASSGGTGVYGYTF
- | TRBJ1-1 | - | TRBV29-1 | TGCAGCGTTGAACTTAACACTGAAGCTTTCTTT | CSVELNTEAFF
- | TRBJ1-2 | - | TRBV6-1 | TGTGCCAGCCTCGGGGGAGGGGTAGGCTACACCTTC | CASLGGGVGYTF
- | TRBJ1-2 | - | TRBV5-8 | TGTGCCAGCAGCTTGGGGGGCTCCCGGGATGGCTACACCTTC | CASSLGGSRDGYTF
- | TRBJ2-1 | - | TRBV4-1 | TGCGCCAGCAGCCAATGGACACGATCTTACAATGAGCAGTTCTTC | CASSQWTRSYNEQFF
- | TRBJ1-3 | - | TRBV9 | TGTGCCAGCAGCCGAGCTGGAGGGGCTGGAAACACCATATATTTT | CASSRAGGAGNTIYF
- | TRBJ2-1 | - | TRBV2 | TGTGCCAGCAGTGAACGCGGGGATCAGTTCTTC | CASSERGDQFF
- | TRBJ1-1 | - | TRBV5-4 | TGTGCCATCAGACCTCGCGGGGGAGGAACTGAAGCTTTCTTT | CAIRPRGGGTEAFF
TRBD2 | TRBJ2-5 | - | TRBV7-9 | TGTGCCAGCAGCGCCGGGGGGGAGACCCAGTACTTC | CASSAGGETQYF
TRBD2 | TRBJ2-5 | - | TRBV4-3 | TGCGCCAGCAGCCGGGTAGCGGGGGGGCCAGGCGAGACCCAGTACTTC | CASSRVAGGPGETQYF
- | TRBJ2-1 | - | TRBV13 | TGTGCCAGCAGTCCTGATACTATACTAGACCCGACCTCCTACAATGAGCAGTTCTTC | CASSPDTILDPTSYNEQFF
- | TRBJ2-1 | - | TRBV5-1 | TGCGCCAGCAGCTTTACATCCGAGCAGTTCTTC | CASSFTSEQFF
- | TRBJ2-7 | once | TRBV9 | TGTGCCAGCAGCGTAGGCAGGGGATCGTTTTCGGCCTACGAGCAGTACTTC | CASSVGRGSFSAYEQYF
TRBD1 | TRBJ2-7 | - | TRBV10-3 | TGTGCCATCAGTGCAGACAGGGGAGGCGAGCAGTACTTC | CAISADRGGEQYF
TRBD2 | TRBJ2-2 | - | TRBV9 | TGTGCCAGCAGCGTAGGAGCCGGGACTAGCGACCCCGGGGAGCTGTTTTTT | CASSVGAGTSDPGELFF
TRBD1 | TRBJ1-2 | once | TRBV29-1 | TGCAGCGTACAGGGGTACCGAGGTGGCTACACCTTC | CSVQGYRGGYTF
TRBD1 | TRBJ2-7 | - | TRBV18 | TGTGCCAGCACCACCGGGACAGGGAACGAGCAGTACTTC | CASTTGTGNEQYF
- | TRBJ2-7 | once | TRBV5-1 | TGCGCCAGCAGCCCAGCAGGGGCCCCCTACGAGCAGTACTTC | CASSPAGAPYEQYF
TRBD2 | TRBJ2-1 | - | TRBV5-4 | TGTGCCAGCAGCTTGGGGACTAGCGGGAGGTCCGGAGGGGCCTATGAGCAGTTCTTC | CASSLGTSGRSGGAYEQFF
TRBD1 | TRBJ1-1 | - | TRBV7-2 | TGTGCCAGCAGCTTTCAGGGGGTCACTGAAGCTTTCTTT | CASSFQGVTEAFF
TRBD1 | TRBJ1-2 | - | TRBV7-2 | TGTGCCAGCAGCCGACAGGGAAATGGCTACACCTTC | CASSRQGNGYTF
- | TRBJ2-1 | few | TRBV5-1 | TGCGCCAGCAGCTTGGTTGGCGGGGACAATGAGCAGTTCTTC | CASSLVGGDNEQFF
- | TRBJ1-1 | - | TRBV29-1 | TGCAGCGTACGGCTCCCGGGTGAAGCTTTCTTT | CSVRLPGEAFF
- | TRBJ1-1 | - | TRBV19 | TGTGCCAGTCAGCGTGGGGGGTGGGGGGGTGAAGCTTTCTTT | CASQRGGWGGEAFF
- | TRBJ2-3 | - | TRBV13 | TGTGCCAGCAGCCCAGTGGGCGGGAAGTTTGTAGATACGCAGTATTTT | CASSPVGGKFVDTQYF
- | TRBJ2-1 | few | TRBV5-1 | TGCGCCAGCAGCTCAACTGGAGGGGGCGATGAGCAGTTCTTC | CASSSTGGGDEQFF
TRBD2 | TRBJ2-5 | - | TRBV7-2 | TGTGCCAGCAGCTTAGTAGCGGGGGAGACTAGCCCAGAAGGGGAGACCCAGTACTTC | CASSLVAGETSPEGETQYF
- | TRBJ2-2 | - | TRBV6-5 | TGTGCCAGCAAGGCGAGGGATCCCTTGACCGGGGAGCTGTTTTTT | CASKARDPLTGELFF
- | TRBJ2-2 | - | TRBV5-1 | TGCGCCAGCAGCTTCAGAGGACAAGATACCGGGGAGCTGTTTTTT | CASSFRGQDTGELFF
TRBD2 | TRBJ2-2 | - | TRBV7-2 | TGTGCCAGCAGCCAGACTAGCGGGGGGGTTCGTAGCACCGGGGAGCTGTTTTTT | CASSQTSGGVRSTGELFF
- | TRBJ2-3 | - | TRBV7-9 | TGTGCCAGCACCCCAACACAGTCAGATACGCAGTATTTT | CASTPTQSDTQYF
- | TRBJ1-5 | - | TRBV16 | TGTGCCAGCAGCCAATCTAGGACAGTGAATCAGCCCCAGCATTTT | CASSQSRTVNQPQHF
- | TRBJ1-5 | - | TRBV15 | TGTGCCACCAGCAGAGATGAGGGAAGGCCCGATCAGCCCCAGCATTTT | CATSRDEGRPDQPQHF
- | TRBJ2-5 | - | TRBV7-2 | TGTGCCAGCAGCCGCGGAGGAGAAGAGACCCAGTACTTC | CASSRGGEETQYF
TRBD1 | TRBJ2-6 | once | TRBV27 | TGTGCCAGCAGACGATTAAAAACAGGGGAGAGATCTGGGGCCAACGTCCTGACTTTC | CASRRLKTGERSGANVLTF